A single sample gave rise to the 24 T cell receptor beta chains below, sequenced in a study of blood T cell repertoires in COVID-19. Profiled with immunoSEQ multiplex PCR; TCRdb holds only in-frame clones, not every one. The sample lists some 350,000 clones, roughly 90% occurring once. Sequencing was performed on peripheral blood. The receptor source for this set is a woman aged 70-85 years with COVID-19, enrolled during active disease.

The chain uses TRBV7-9 and TRBJ1-2; 7 bases are shared with TRBD1. Germline values: CDR1 SEHNR, CDR2 FQNEAQ (reference sequence). V lost 1 base to trimming and J lost 7 bases; unmatched junction nucleotides: 3. This CDR3 has 13 residues. CDR3 sequence (DNA): TGTGCCAGCAGCTTAGGTGACAGGGTTGGCTACACCTTC. This codes for CASSLGDRVGYTF.

For the CDR3, the DNA is TGTGCCAGCAGCCCAATATCCCGGGACAGAAACACTGAAGCTTTCTTT. It yields the protein CASSPISRDRNTEAFF. The chain uses TRBV5-6 and TRBJ1-1; TRBD1 matches 7 bases. CDR1 is SGHDT and CDR2 is YYEEEE in the germline V gene. Unmatched junction bases numbered 11, after V lost 4 bases and J lost 2 bases. CDR3 size: 16 residues.

The chain links TRBV25-1 to TRBJ2-5, with a tentative D call TRBD2 (6 bases). V lost 1 base to trimming and J lost 4 bases, with 13 bases between them. CDR3 length equals 15 residues. From germline, CDR1 is MGHDK and CDR2 SYGVNS. The CDR3 protein is CASSESAGRGETQYF. CDR3 DNA sequence: TGTGCCAGCAGTGAATCCGCAGGGCGGGGAGAGACCCAGTACTTC.

The rearrangement joins TRBV19 to TRBJ2-1; TRBD2 matches at 10 bases. The CDR3 spans 14 residues. CDR1 is LNHDA and CDR2 is SQIVND in the germline V gene (reference sequence). The V and J ends lost 6 bases and 2 bases, in that order; junction bases with no gene match: 1. The DNA for the CDR3 is TGTGCCAGTAGAACTAGCGGGGCCTACAATGAGCAGTTCTTC. It is translated as CASRTSGAYNEQFF.

This chain uses TRBV24-1 with TRBJ2-2, with 11 bases that match TRBD1. The ends lost 6 bases at V and 2 bases at J; junction bases unmatched: 4. Germline V lookup: CDR1 KGHDR, CDR2 SFDVKD. CDR3 size: 16 residues. CDR3 DNA sequence: TGTGCCACCAGTTCCGGGACAGGGGGAAACACCGGGGAGCTGTTTTTT. Its translation is CATSSGTGGNTGELFF.

This chain connects TRBV11-2 to TRBJ1-2; no clear D gene. The CDR3 spans 14 residues. Germline lookup yields CDR1 SGHAT and CDR2 FQNNGV. The V gene lost 0 bases and the J gene lost 4 bases, with 9 bases spanning the gap. Written as DNA, the CDR3 is TGTGCCAGCAGCTTAGATCGGGAAGTCTATGGCTACACCTTC. It translates to CASSLDREVYGYTF.

The chain couples TRBV18 to TRBJ2-7, with TRBD2 matching over 12 bases. With 0 bases clipped from V and 3 bases from J, the junction kept 9 bases outside the gene matches. CDR1 is KGHSH and CDR2 is LQKENI in the germline V gene. This CDR3 is 18 amino acids long. Here the CDR3 reads CASSPPRLLAGGGYEQYF. The CDR3 DNA reads TGTGCCAGCTCACCACCACGCCTCCTAGCGGGGGGGGGCTACGAGCAGTACTTC. The complete variable domain, with remaining parts taken from reference TRBV18 and TRBJ2-7, reads NAGVMQNPRHLVRRRGQEARLRCSPMKGHSHVYWYRQLPEEGLKFMVYLQKENIIDESGMPKERFSAEFPKEGPSILRIQQVVRGDSAAYFCASSPPRLLAGGGYEQYFGPGTRLTVT.

The genes are TRBV19 and TRBJ1-5, with D tentatively TRBD1 (6 bases). CDR3 size: 16 residues. From germline, CDR1 is LNHDA and CDR2 SQIVND (reference sequence). Trimming removed 6 bases from V and 0 bases from J, with 15 bases in between. As DNA, the CDR3 is TGTGCCAGTAGCGTCCCGGGACACTATAGCAATCAGCCCCAGCATTTT. Translation: CASSVPGHYSNQPQHF.

This clone is a singleton in its sample. The gene calls are TRBV7-2 and TRBJ1-1; possibly TRBD1 for D (6 bases). This CDR3 region has 16 residues. Germline loops: CDR1 SGHTA, CDR2 FQGNSA. Trimming removed 1 base from V and 6 bases from J, with 18 bases in between. The CDR3: CASSLVGTPSSAEAFF. CDR3 bases: TGTGCCAGCAGCTTAGTAGGGACACCCTCTTCCGCTGAAGCTTTCTTT.

The chain uses TRBV5-6 and TRBJ1-3; possibly TRBD1 for D (5 bases). The CDR3 has 13 amino acids. Trimming took 3 bases from V and 4 from J, leaving 8 bases between them. In germline, CDR1 is SGHDT, CDR2 YYEEEE. CDR3 DNA sequence: TGTGCCAGCAGCTCCAGACAGGGAAACACCATATATTTT. Its protein is CASSSRQGNTIYF.

This clone was counted between two and nine times. V and J are TRBV28 and TRBJ1-6; a weak D match, TRBD1 (6 bases). The germline CDR1 and CDR2 sequences are MDHEN and SYDVKM. With 8 bases removed from V and 1 base from J, the gap between germline ends came to 12 bases. The length of the CDR3 is 15 residues. The CDR3 DNA follows: TGTGCCAGCGGGGGCTTTGGATCCTATAATTCACCCCTCCACTTT. This gives the protein CASGGFGSYNSPLHF. The entire variable domain, with the rest obtained from reference TRBV28 and TRBJ1-6, is as follows: DVKVTQSSRYLVKRTGEKVFLECVQDMDHENMFWYRQDPGLGLRLIYFSYDVKMKEKGDIPEGYSVSREKKERFSLILESASTNQTSMYLCASGGFGSYNSPLHFGNGTRLTVT.

The chain is built from TRBV2 and TRBJ1-2; 9 bases match TRBD1. V lost 5 bases and J lost 2; bases outside the gene matches: 9. The CDR3 totals 16 residues. Germline CDR1 is SNHLY and CDR2 is FYNNEI. CDR3 residues: CASSLLQGASNYGYTF. CDR3 bases: TGTGCCAGCAGTCTACTACAGGGGGCCTCAAACTATGGCTACACCTTC. The entire variable domain, with the rest obtained from reference TRBV2 and TRBJ1-2, is as follows: EPEVTQTPSHQVTQMGQEVILRCVPISNHLYFYWYRQILGQKVEFLVSFYNNEISEKSEIFDDQFSVERPDGSNFTLKIRSTKLEDSAMYFCASSLLQGASNYGYTFGSGTRLTVV.

V is TRBV27 and J is TRBJ2-7; 12 bases map to TRBD1. The CDR3 extends over 16 amino acids. J was trimmed by 4 bases and V by 1 base; bases with no gene match: 5. Per germline, CDR1 MNHEY and CDR2 SMNVEV (reference sequence). The CDR3 spells CASSLLGQGARYEQYF. In DNA, the CDR3 is TGTGCCAGCAGTTTATTGGGACAGGGGGCGAGGTACGAGCAGTACTTC.

V and J are TRBV19 and TRBJ1-1; D ambiguous. With 1 base removed from V and 4 bases from J, the gap between germline ends came to 10 bases. In germline, CDR1 is LNHDA, CDR2 SQIVND (reference sequence). The CDR3 totals 14 residues. The CDR3 coding sequence is TGTGCCAGTAGTATAGGGGCCACTCTCACTGAAGCTTTCTTT. Translation gives CASSIGATLTEAFF.

The chain joins TRBV18 to TRBJ1-2, with TRBD1 matching 8 bases. J was trimmed by 4 bases and V by 6 bases; bases with no gene match: 10. The CDR3 runs to 15 residues. Germline V gene data show CDR1 as KGHSH and CDR2 as LQKENI. The DNA of the CDR3 is TGTGCCAGCTCGCCGGGACAGGATCCCTTCTATGGCTACACCTTC. As protein: CASSPGQDPFYGYTF.

The J gene is TRBJ1-6, the V gene TRBV27; possibly TRBD1 for D (6 bases). The V and J ends lost 4 bases and 2 bases respectively, with 9 bases between them. This CDR3 is 15 amino acids long. Germline V lookup: CDR1 MNHEY, CDR2 SMNVEV (reference sequence). This CDR3 reads CASSSTGPYNSPLHF. In DNA form, the CDR3 reads TGTGCCAGCAGTTCAACAGGGCCCTATAATTCACCCCTCCACTTT.

This rearrangement joins TRBV11-2 to TRBJ2-7, with 9 bases that match TRBD1. This CDR3 is built from 15 residues. J lost 7 bases, V lost 6 bases, and 13 bases had no gene match. Germline V gives CDR1 SGHAT, CDR2 FQNNGV. The CDR3, as DNA: TGTGCCAGCAGGGGAAGGGGGGACAGGGAGCGGGAGCAGTACTTC. This gives the protein CASRGRGDREREQYF.

This chain connects TRBV9 to TRBJ1-1; possibly TRBD1 for D (6 bases). The germline CDR1 and CDR2 sequences are SGDLS and YYNGEE. The CDR3 length is 14 residues. Trimming took off 4 bases at V and 8 bases at J, with 18 bases between the two ends. This chain's CDR3 is CASSPHRAGDEAFF. The CDR3 DNA is TGTGCCAGCAGCCCACATAGGGCAGGGGACGAAGCTTTCTTT.

The genes are TRBV28 and TRBJ1-1, with D possibly TRBD1 on 5 matching bases. Germline V gives CDR1 MDHEN, CDR2 SYDVKM. CDR3 length: 11 residues. Trimming removed 11 bases from V and 5 bases from J, with 12 bases in between. The CDR3 sequence: CAACGGTEAFF. In DNA form, the CDR3 reads TGTGCCGCCTGTGGGGGGACTGAAGCTTTCTTT.

This rearrangement joins TRBV10-2 to TRBJ2-4, with 8 bases aligning to TRBD1. The CDR3 length is 16 residues. Per germline, CDR1 WSHSY and CDR2 SAAADI. V was pared by 7 bases and J by 3 bases, with 11 bases of the junction left unmatched. In DNA form, the CDR3 reads TGCGCCAGCAAGGAGGACAGGGAATTTGGCAAAAACATTCAGTACTTC. Amino acids: CASKEDREFGKNIQYF.

V and J are TRBV6-5 and TRBJ1-1, with D unclear. Trimming removed 2 bases from V and 5 bases from J, with 9 bases in between. Germline values: CDR1 MNHEY, CDR2 SVGAGI. The CDR3 totals 13 residues. The CDR3 sequence: CASSYGRETEAFF. CDR3 DNA sequence: TGTGCCAGCAGTTACGGGCGAGAGACTGAAGCTTTCTTT.

This clone showed up just once. The chain couples TRBV3-1 (or the pseudogene TRBV3-2) to TRBJ1-2; TRBD1 matches 8 bases. The CDR3 is made up of 15 amino acids. CDR1 and CDR2 from the germline V gene are LGHDT and YNNKEL (reference sequence). V shed 2 bases and J 3 bases; nucleotides not matched to a gene: 5. The CDR3 DNA is TGTGCCAGCAGCCAACCCGGGACAGGAGACTATGGCTACACCTTC. Residues: CASSQPGTGDYGYTF.

This chain uses TRBV30 with TRBJ2-7; D ambiguous. Germline V gene lookup returns CDR1 GTSNPN and CDR2 SVGIG (reference sequence). The ends were cut back, 0 bases at V and 9 bases at J, with 12 bases in the middle. The CDR3 runs 12 residues. The CDR3 loop reads CAWSVGLRGQYF. As DNA, the CDR3 is TGTGCCTGGAGTGTAGGCCTGAGAGGGCAGTACTTC.

Only one count was recorded for this clone. This sequence joins TRBV28 and TRBJ1-2; TRBD1 matches at 7 bases. Trimming at V came to 5 bases and at J to 4 bases, leaving 4 bases not matched to a gene. The CDR3 runs to 13 residues. CDR1 and CDR2 (germline): MDHEN, SYDVKM. The CDR3 nucleotides are TGTGCCAGCAGTGACAGGGATCTCTATGGCTACACCTTC. It encodes CASSDRDLYGYTF.